This TCR beta chain was sequenced in a study of T cells in Graves' hyperthyroidism and ophthalmopathy. General study points: Onset of ophthalmopathy came a median approximately 6.5 months after the model predicted it. Ophthalmopathy cases were set apart from stable hyperthyroidism by a 13 V-J model.

CDR1 is SNHLY and CDR2 is FYNNEI in the germline V gene. Deletions cut 8 bases from V and 1 base from J, with 13 bases between. The CDR3 has 14 amino acids. About this clonotype itself: Antigen unknown.

Exclusion of patients followed from uncontrolled infection, other autoimmune disease, pregnancy or lactation. What was amplified from RNA transcripts were TCR beta CDR3 regions. A set of HTBI primers served as the primers for a first-round RT-PCR of the TCR CDR3. MiXCR, run by TCRdb on the multiplex PCR reads, gives a single entry per CDR3 protein. Among about 480,000 distinct CDR3 sequences listed, 22% were seen once. The chain employs TRBV2 and TRBJ2-3, with a tentative D call TRBD1 (6 bases). What was sequenced was blood. The source of this sequence is a woman aged 70-85 years with Graves' ophthalmopathy. The CDR3: CASARQVRTDTQYF. For the CDR3, the DNA is TGTGCCAGCGCCCGACAGGTCCGCACAGATACGCAGTATTTT.